The 9 T cell receptor beta chains reported below all come from one sample, sequenced in a study of T cells in Graves' hyperthyroidism and ophthalmopathy. It was RNA transcripts that yielded the amplified TCR beta CDR3 regions. The HTBI primer set was used in a first-round RT-PCR of the TCR CDR3. TCRdb independently ran MiXCR on the multiplex PCR reads; one entry per CDR3 protein. Among hundreds of thousands of distinct CDR3 sequences, approximately 15% were seen once, and the ten largest hold around 3.5%. Sample: blood. The receptors here all came from a woman aged 40 to 50 with Graves' ophthalmopathy.

A few counts support this clonotype. The gene calls are TRBV3-1 and TRBJ2-7; 11 bases align to TRBD2. Per the germline V gene, CDR1 is LGHDT and CDR2 is YNNKEL (reference sequence). V shed 4 bases, J shed 6 bases, and the junction held 14 bases outside the gene matches. The CDR3 consists of 17 residues. As DNA, the CDR3 is TGTGCCAGCAGCCCAAGGAACCCTTGGACTAGCGGGTCCGAGCAGTACTTC. Protein: CASSPRNPWTSGSEQYF.

This clonotype was seen at least ten times. V gene TRBV19 combines with J gene TRBJ2-2; D may be TRBD1 (5 bases). The CDR3 contains 14 residues. V gave up 8 bases and J gave up 3 bases, with 13 bases separating them. Looked up from germline, CDR1 is LNHDA and CDR2 is SQIVND (reference sequence). The CDR3 coding sequence is TGTGCCAGTCGTGCAGTCAGGGACACCGGGGAGCTGTTTTTT. Translation: CASRAVRDTGELFF.

This clonotype was observed at least ten times. The V call is TRBV20-1, the J call TRBJ2-1; D might be TRBD1 or TRBD2, each matching 5 bases. The germline CDR1 and CDR2 sequences are DFQATT and SNEGSKA (reference sequence). The CDR3 is 13 amino acids. Trimming pared 3 bases from V and 8 bases from J, leaving 14 bases between. The CDR3 DNA reads as TGCAGTGCTAGGGGGGACCTCCTTGATGAGCAGTTCTTC. Translated, it gives CSARGDLLDEQFF.

In its sample, this clonotype was seen a few times. The V and J genes are TRBV11-2 and TRBJ2-1, with TRBD2 matching over 8 bases. This CDR3 is built from 17 residues. CDR1 and CDR2 (germline): SGHAT, FQNNGV. V trimming: 9 bases; J trimming: 1 base; junction bases outside the gene matches: 14. CDR3 sequence (DNA): TGTGCCAGTACACAACCCTTTACTAGCGGATCCTACAATGAGCAGTTCTTC. Encoded protein: CASTQPFTSGSYNEQFF.

This clonotype was counted only a few times. This CDR3 is CASRYSGRCSYEQYF. The CDR3 nucleotides read TGTGCCAGCCGCTATAGCGGGAGGTGCTCCTACGAGCAGTACTTC. The chain combines TRBV28 with TRBJ2-7, with 10 bases aligning to TRBD2. Trimming cost V 8 bases and J 0 bases; bases outside gene matches: 7. The germline CDR1 and CDR2 sequences are MDHEN and SYDVKM. This CDR3 has 15 amino acids.

This clonotype has ten or more counts. The chain is built from TRBV3-1 and TRBJ2-1, with TRBD2 identical over 15 bases. Germline lookup yields CDR1 LGHDT and CDR2 YNNKEL (reference sequence). Germline trimming cut 0 bases from V and 7 bases from J; bases unmatched to any gene: 1. This CDR3 is built from 16 residues. This chain's CDR3 is CASSQEGLAGGNEQFF. DNA of the CDR3: TGTGCCAGCAGCCAAGAAGGACTAGCGGGGGGGAATGAGCAGTTCTTC.

V and J are TRBV3-1 and TRBJ1-2; 7 bases agree with TRBD1. The CDR3 totals 15 residues. The germline V gene has CDR1 LGHDT and CDR2 YNNKEL (reference sequence). V lost 4 bases to trimming and J lost 14 bases; unmatched junction nucleotides: 19. The CDR3 protein is CASSPSPLTGESCTF. In DNA, the CDR3 is TGTGCCAGCAGCCCCTCCCCGCTTACAGGGGAGAGTTGTACCTTC.

This clonotype showed up many times. The chain is built from TRBV11-1 and TRBJ2-1, with D unresolved. There are 16 residues in the CDR3. Germline V CDR1 and CDR2: SGHAT, FQDESV (reference sequence). The V and J ends lost 5 bases and 5 bases respectively, with 19 bases between them. CDR3 amino acids: CASSKSVSDNHNEQFF. For the CDR3, the DNA is TGTGCCAGCAGCAAAAGCGTGAGCGACAACCACAATGAGCAGTTCTTC.

The rearrangement uses TRBV28 and TRBJ1-2; TRBD1 aligns across 8 bases. Trimming cost V 4 bases and J 13 bases; bases outside gene matches: 5. This CDR3 is built from 11 residues. The germline gives CDR1 MDHEN, CDR2 SYDVKM. CDR3 region: CASSSGGRFTF. The DNA of the CDR3 is TGTGCCAGCAGTTCAGGGGGCAGGTTCACCTTC.